These T cell receptor beta chains were read from a single sample in a study of blood T cell repertoires in COVID-19. The data were produced by immunoSEQ multiplex PCR, yet TCRdb's version contains in-frame clones alone and is incomplete. Of some 13,000 clones in the sample, 60% to 80% were seen once. What was sequenced was peripheral blood. The receptors stem from a human donor in a cohort sampled during active COVID-19. The CDR3 runs from the conserved cysteine through the conserved F or W. The order of the fields is clone size, D gene, V gene, J gene, CDR3 DNA, CDR3 protein. The D gene is left open where the match is weak. Part of the rows lack a size; the others show once, few, many or a class for expanded clones.

abundance: .; d_gene: TRBD1; v_gene: TRBV3-1/TRBV3-2; j_gene: TRBJ1-2; CDR3nt: TGTGCCAGCAGCAACTGGACAGGGGGCTTTGGCTACACCTTC; CDR3aa: CASSNWTGGFGYTF
abundance: .; d_gene: .; v_gene: TRBV24-1; j_gene: TRBJ1-4; CDR3nt: TGTGCCACCCAGGGGACTAATGAAAAACTGTTTTTT; CDR3aa: CATQGTNEKLFF
abundance: .; d_gene: .; v_gene: TRBV13; j_gene: TRBJ1-6; CDR3nt: TGTGCCAGCAGCCTCGGGGGAAATAATTCACCCCTCCACTTT; CDR3aa: CASSLGGNNSPLHF
abundance: .; d_gene: TRBD1; v_gene: TRBV3-1/TRBV3-2; j_gene: TRBJ1-1; CDR3nt: TGTGCCAGCAGCCAAGCAGGGGGCACTGAAGCTTTCTTT; CDR3aa: CASSQAGGTEAFF
abundance: .; d_gene: .; v_gene: TRBV30; j_gene: TRBJ1-2; CDR3nt: TGTGCCTGGAGCAGGGGATCCTGGCATGGCTACACCTTC; CDR3aa: CAWSRGSWHGYTF
abundance: .; d_gene: .; v_gene: TRBV14; j_gene: TRBJ2-6; CDR3nt: TGTGCCAGCAGCCCCTTACAGTCCTCTGGGGCCAACGTCCTGACTTTC; CDR3aa: CASSPLQSSGANVLTF
abundance: .; d_gene: .; v_gene: TRBV7-8; j_gene: TRBJ1-1; CDR3nt: TGTGCCAGCAGCTCGGACCAGGGTGTGAACACTGAAGCTTTCTTT; CDR3aa: CASSSDQGVNTEAFF
abundance: .; d_gene: TRBD2; v_gene: TRBV7-8; j_gene: TRBJ2-2; CDR3nt: TGTGCCACCCGACTAGCGGGGGGCTACACCGGGGAGCTGTTTTTT; CDR3aa: CATRLAGGYTGELFF
abundance: .; d_gene: TRBD1; v_gene: TRBV5-1; j_gene: TRBJ2-5; CDR3nt: TGCGCCAGCAGATCCCAGGGGGCCCAAGAGACCCAGTACTTC; CDR3aa: CASRSQGAQETQYF
abundance: .; d_gene: .; v_gene: TRBV9; j_gene: TRBJ1-2; CDR3nt: TGTGCCAGCAGCGTACAGGGGCCCCTAGAAGGCTACACCTTC; CDR3aa: CASSVQGPLEGYTF
abundance: .; d_gene: TRBD1; v_gene: TRBV10-3; j_gene: TRBJ2-1; CDR3nt: TGTGCCATCAGTGGGACAGGAGACTCGAGCTCCTACAATGAGCAGTTCTTC; CDR3aa: CAISGTGDSSSYNEQFF
abundance: few; d_gene: .; v_gene: TRBV3-1/TRBV3-2; j_gene: TRBJ1-1; CDR3nt: TGTGCCAGCAGCCAGAGGCGGGTGAACACTGAAGCTTTCTTT; CDR3aa: CASSQRRVNTEAFF
abundance: .; d_gene: .; v_gene: TRBV29-1; j_gene: TRBJ2-3; CDR3nt: TGCAGCGCCAAACCGGGACTCACCACAGATACGCAGTATTTT; CDR3aa: CSAKPGLTTDTQYF
abundance: few; d_gene: .; v_gene: TRBV24-1; j_gene: TRBJ2-2; CDR3nt: TGTGCCACCAGTGATAGCGTAACGAACACCGGGGAGCTGTTTTTT; CDR3aa: CATSDSVTNTGELFF
abundance: .; d_gene: .; v_gene: TRBV28; j_gene: TRBJ1-2; CDR3nt: TGTGCCAGCAGTTCGTCAGGGTACGACTATGGCTACACCTTC; CDR3aa: CASSSSGYDYGYTF
abundance: few; d_gene: .; v_gene: TRBV4-3; j_gene: TRBJ2-2; CDR3nt: TGCGCCAGCAGCCAAGATCCGATAGGGTGGGGCCGGGAGCTGTTTTTT; CDR3aa: CASSQDPIGWGRELFF
abundance: .; d_gene: TRBD2; v_gene: TRBV28; j_gene: TRBJ2-3; CDR3nt: TGTGCCAGCAGTTTAAAGCGGGGTCACACAGATACGCAGTATTTT; CDR3aa: CASSLKRGHTDTQYF
abundance: .; d_gene: .; v_gene: TRBV3-1/TRBV3-2; j_gene: TRBJ2-6; CDR3nt: TGTGCCAGTACACTTAGGGGCAGGGGCAGCTCTGGGGCCAACGTCCTGACTTTC; CDR3aa: CASTLRGRGSSGANVLTF
abundance: few; d_gene: .; v_gene: TRBV19; j_gene: TRBJ1-1; CDR3nt: TGTGCCAGTAGGGGAAGGGGCGGAAGGGGTACTGAAGCTTTCTTT; CDR3aa: CASRGRGGRGTEAFF
abundance: .; d_gene: .; v_gene: TRBV6-6; j_gene: TRBJ1-2; CDR3nt: TGTGCCAGCACCCACGGCGGGGTGGGGATGGCCTATGGCTACACCTTC; CDR3aa: CASTHGGVGMAYGYTF
abundance: .; d_gene: .; v_gene: TRBV7-2; j_gene: TRBJ1-4; CDR3nt: TGTGCCAGCAGCCCCAGGACAGATGAAAAACTGTTTTTT; CDR3aa: CASSPRTDEKLFF
abundance: .; d_gene: TRBD1; v_gene: TRBV19; j_gene: TRBJ2-5; CDR3nt: TGTGCCAGTTCGGGGTCGGGGACAGCCAGGGAGACCCAGTACTTC; CDR3aa: CASSGSGTARETQYF
abundance: .; d_gene: .; v_gene: TRBV3-1/TRBV3-2; j_gene: TRBJ1-5; CDR3nt: TGTGCCAGCAGATTCGACAGGCAAGGGAATCAGCCCCAGCATTTT; CDR3aa: CASRFDRQGNQPQHF
abundance: few; d_gene: TRBD2; v_gene: TRBV27; j_gene: TRBJ2-7; CDR3nt: TGTGCCAGCAGCCCTAGCGGGGGGGCTGGAGTCAACGAGCAGTACTTC; CDR3aa: CASSPSGGAGVNEQYF
abundance: .; d_gene: TRBD1; v_gene: TRBV7-2; j_gene: TRBJ2-2; CDR3nt: TGTGCCAGCAGCTTAGAAAAGGGGGCAGGCACCGGGGAGCTGTTTTTT; CDR3aa: CASSLEKGAGTGELFF
abundance: .; d_gene: .; v_gene: TRBV12-3/TRBV12-4; j_gene: TRBJ1-1; CDR3nt: TGTGCCAGCAGTCGGGGACTGTTTGAAGCTTTCTTT; CDR3aa: CASSRGLFEAFF
abundance: .; d_gene: TRBD2; v_gene: TRBV5-1; j_gene: TRBJ2-5; CDR3nt: TGCGCCAGCACCTCCGGGGGGGGGTATCAAGAGACCCAGTACTTC; CDR3aa: CASTSGGGYQETQYF
abundance: .; d_gene: .; v_gene: TRBV5-1; j_gene: TRBJ1-2; CDR3nt: TGCGCCAGCAGCTCCGGACAGTTAGGCGGCTACACCTTC; CDR3aa: CASSSGQLGGYTF
abundance: .; d_gene: .; v_gene: TRBV5-1; j_gene: TRBJ2-1; CDR3nt: TGCGCCAGCAGCTTGACCCCCGGGAATGAGCAGTTCTTC; CDR3aa: CASSLTPGNEQFF
abundance: .; d_gene: .; v_gene: TRBV11-3; j_gene: TRBJ2-3; CDR3nt: TGTGCCAGCAGCTTAGGATCTAGTATTGATCGGCCGGCGCAGTATTTT; CDR3aa: CASSLGSSIDRPAQYF
abundance: once; d_gene: TRBD1; v_gene: TRBV9; j_gene: TRBJ2-7; CDR3nt: TGTGCCAGCAGCGCCTCCCCGGGACAGGGACTCCACGAGCAGTACTTC; CDR3aa: CASSASPGQGLHEQYF
abundance: few; d_gene: .; v_gene: TRBV30; j_gene: TRBJ1-2; CDR3nt: TGTGCCTGGGTGATTAATCCCAGGTATGGCTACACCTTC; CDR3aa: CAWVINPRYGYTF
abundance: .; d_gene: TRBD1; v_gene: TRBV5-1; j_gene: TRBJ1-5; CDR3nt: TGCGCCAGCAGCTGGACAGGGGGCGATCAGCCCCAGCATTTT; CDR3aa: CASSWTGGDQPQHF
abundance: once; d_gene: .; v_gene: TRBV19; j_gene: TRBJ1-3; CDR3nt: TGTGCCAGTAGTATCGGAGGGTCCTTCTCTGGAAACACCATATATTTT; CDR3aa: CASSIGGSFSGNTIYF
abundance: .; d_gene: TRBD1; v_gene: TRBV18; j_gene: TRBJ1-4; CDR3nt: TGTGCCAGCACTGTGGGGACAGGGACTTCCGGAGGGCTGTTTTTT; CDR3aa: CASTVGTGTSGGLFF
abundance: .; d_gene: .; v_gene: TRBV4-1; j_gene: TRBJ2-7; CDR3nt: TGCGCCAGCAGCCAAGAAATAGTCTACGAGCAGTACTTC; CDR3aa: CASSQEIVYEQYF
abundance: .; d_gene: .; v_gene: TRBV6-5; j_gene: TRBJ1-6; CDR3nt: TGTGCCAGCAGTTTACAGGGAATTGGTTCACCCCTCCACTTT; CDR3aa: CASSLQGIGSPLHF
abundance: once; d_gene: TRBD1; v_gene: TRBV5-7; j_gene: TRBJ2-1; CDR3nt: TGTGCCAGCAGCTTCCCCGCCCGGGACAGAATTAGCAATGAGCAGTTCTTC; CDR3aa: CASSFPARDRISNEQFF
abundance: .; d_gene: TRBD1; v_gene: TRBV30; j_gene: TRBJ1-2; CDR3nt: TGTGCCTGGAGCCCTTTTGGACAGGCTAGAGGCTACACCTTC; CDR3aa: CAWSPFGQARGYTF
abundance: .; d_gene: TRBD1; v_gene: TRBV7-3; j_gene: TRBJ1-1; CDR3nt: TGTGCCAGCAGCCGAGGACAGGCTGGGACTGAAGCTTTCTTT; CDR3aa: CASSRGQAGTEAFF
abundance: .; d_gene: TRBD1; v_gene: TRBV5-1; j_gene: TRBJ1-2; CDR3nt: TGCGCCAGCACCCGGGGACAGGGCGGCTATGGCTACACCTTC; CDR3aa: CASTRGQGGYGYTF
abundance: .; d_gene: TRBD1; v_gene: TRBV5-1; j_gene: TRBJ1-4; CDR3nt: TGCGCCAGCAGCTTACTACAGGGGACTAATGAAAAACTGTTTTTT; CDR3aa: CASSLLQGTNEKLFF
abundance: .; d_gene: .; v_gene: TRBV27; j_gene: TRBJ2-2; CDR3nt: TGTGCCAGCAGTTTACTACCCCACGGGACTTCCCGGGTCACCGGGGAGCTGTTTTTT; CDR3aa: CASSLLPHGTSRVTGELFF
abundance: once; d_gene: TRBD2; v_gene: TRBV2; j_gene: TRBJ2-7; CDR3nt: TGTGCCAGCAAGCGGCGGGGGGTCACCTACGAGCAGTACTTC; CDR3aa: CASKRRGVTYEQYF
abundance: .; d_gene: TRBD1; v_gene: TRBV3-1/TRBV3-2; j_gene: TRBJ2-1; CDR3nt: TGTGCCAGCAGCCAAGATAGGAGACAGGGTGGGTACAATGAGCAGTTCTTC; CDR3aa: CASSQDRRQGGYNEQFF
abundance: once; d_gene: TRBD1; v_gene: TRBV30; j_gene: TRBJ1-1; CDR3nt: TGTGCCTGGAGTGGGGGACAGGGAATGAACACTGAAGCTTTCTTT; CDR3aa: CAWSGGQGMNTEAFF